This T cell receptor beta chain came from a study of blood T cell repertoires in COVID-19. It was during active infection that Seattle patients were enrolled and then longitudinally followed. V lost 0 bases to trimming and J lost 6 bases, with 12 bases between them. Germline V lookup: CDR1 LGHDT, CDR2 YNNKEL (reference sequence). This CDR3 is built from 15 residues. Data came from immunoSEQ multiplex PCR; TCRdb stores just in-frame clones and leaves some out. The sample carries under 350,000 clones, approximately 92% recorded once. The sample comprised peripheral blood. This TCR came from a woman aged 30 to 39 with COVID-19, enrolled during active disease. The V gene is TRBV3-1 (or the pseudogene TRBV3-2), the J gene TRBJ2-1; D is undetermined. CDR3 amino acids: CASSQDPGRVNEQFF. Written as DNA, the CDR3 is TGTGCCAGCAGCCAAGATCCGGGTAGAGTCAATGAGCAGTTCTTC.